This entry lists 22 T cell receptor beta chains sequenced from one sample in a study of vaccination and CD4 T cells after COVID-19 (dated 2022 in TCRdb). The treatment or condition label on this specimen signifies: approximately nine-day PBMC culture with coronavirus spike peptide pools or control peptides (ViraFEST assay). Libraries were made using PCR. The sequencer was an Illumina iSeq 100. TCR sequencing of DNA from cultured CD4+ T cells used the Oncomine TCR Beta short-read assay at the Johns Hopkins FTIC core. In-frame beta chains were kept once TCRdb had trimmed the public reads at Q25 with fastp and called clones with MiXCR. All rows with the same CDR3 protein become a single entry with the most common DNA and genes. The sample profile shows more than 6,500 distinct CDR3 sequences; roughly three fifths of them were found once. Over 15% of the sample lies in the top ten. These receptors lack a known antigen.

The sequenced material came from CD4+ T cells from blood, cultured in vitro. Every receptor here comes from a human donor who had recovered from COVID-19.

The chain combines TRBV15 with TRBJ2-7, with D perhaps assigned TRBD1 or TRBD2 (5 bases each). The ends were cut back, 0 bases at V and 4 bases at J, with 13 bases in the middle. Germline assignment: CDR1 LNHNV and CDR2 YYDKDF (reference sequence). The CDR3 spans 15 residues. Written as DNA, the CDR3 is TGTGCCACCAGCAGAGACCGGGACCCGGGATACGAGCAGTACTTC. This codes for CATSRDRDPGYEQYF.

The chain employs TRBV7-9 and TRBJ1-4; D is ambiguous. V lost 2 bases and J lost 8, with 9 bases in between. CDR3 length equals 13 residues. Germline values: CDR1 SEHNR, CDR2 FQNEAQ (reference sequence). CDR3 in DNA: TGTGCCAGCAGCTTAACGTCTCGGGAAAAACTGTTTTTT. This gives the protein CASSLTSREKLFF.

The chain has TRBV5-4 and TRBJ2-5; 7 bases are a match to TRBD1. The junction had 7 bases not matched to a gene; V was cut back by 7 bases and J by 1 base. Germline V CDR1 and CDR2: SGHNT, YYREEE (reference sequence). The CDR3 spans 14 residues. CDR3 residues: CASSLGTAQETQYF. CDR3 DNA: TGTGCCAGCTCGCTTGGGACAGCCCAAGAGACCCAGTACTTC.

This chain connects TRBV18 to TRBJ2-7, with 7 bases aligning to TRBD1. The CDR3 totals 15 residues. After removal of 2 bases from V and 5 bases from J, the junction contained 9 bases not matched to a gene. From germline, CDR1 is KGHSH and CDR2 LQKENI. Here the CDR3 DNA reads TGTGCCAGCTCACCAAAACAGACAGGGTTCCACGAGCAGTACTTC. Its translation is CASSPKQTGFHEQYF.

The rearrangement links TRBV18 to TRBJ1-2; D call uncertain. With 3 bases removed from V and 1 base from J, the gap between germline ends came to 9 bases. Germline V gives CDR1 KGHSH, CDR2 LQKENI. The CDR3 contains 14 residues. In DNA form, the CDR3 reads TGTGCCAGCTCACCGTCGCCGGATAACTATGGCTACACCTTC. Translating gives CASSPSPDNYGYTF.

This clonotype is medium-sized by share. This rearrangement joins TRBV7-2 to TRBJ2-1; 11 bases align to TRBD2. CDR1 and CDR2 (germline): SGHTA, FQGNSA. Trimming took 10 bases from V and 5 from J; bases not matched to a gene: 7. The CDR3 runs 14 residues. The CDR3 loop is CAIVAGGPHNEQFF. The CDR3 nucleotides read TGTGCCATTGTAGCGGGAGGGCCCCACAATGAGCAGTTCTTC.

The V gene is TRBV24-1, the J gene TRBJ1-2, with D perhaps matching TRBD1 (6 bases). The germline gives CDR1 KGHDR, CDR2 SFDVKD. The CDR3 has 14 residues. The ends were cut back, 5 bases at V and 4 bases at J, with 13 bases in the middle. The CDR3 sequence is CATSGGGGLYGYTF. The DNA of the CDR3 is TGTGCCACCAGTGGGGGAGGGGGGCTCTATGGCTACACCTTC.

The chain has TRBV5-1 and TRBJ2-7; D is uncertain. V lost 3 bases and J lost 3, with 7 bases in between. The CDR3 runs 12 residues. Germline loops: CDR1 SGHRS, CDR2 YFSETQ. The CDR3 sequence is CASSSAHYEQYF. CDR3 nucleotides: TGCGCCAGCAGCTCGGCACACTACGAGCAGTACTTC. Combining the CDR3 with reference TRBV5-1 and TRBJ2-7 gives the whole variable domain KAGVTQTPRYLIKTRGQQVTLSCSPISGHRSVSWYQQTPGQGLQFLFEYFSETQRNKGNFPGRFSGRQFSNSRSEMNVSTLELGDSALYLCASSSAHYEQYFGPGTRLTVT.

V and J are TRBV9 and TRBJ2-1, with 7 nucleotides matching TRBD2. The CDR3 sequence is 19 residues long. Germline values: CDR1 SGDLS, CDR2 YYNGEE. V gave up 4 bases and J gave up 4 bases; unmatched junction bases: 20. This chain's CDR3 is CASSTRAGGRGLRYNEQFF. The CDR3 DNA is TGTGCCAGCAGCACCAGAGCGGGCGGGCGGGGACTACGTTACAATGAGCAGTTCTTC.

In nucleotides, the CDR3 is TGTGCCAGCAATAGGGATCGGAATCAGCCCCAGCATTTT. This sequence encodes CASNRDRNQPQHF. This chain joins TRBV2 and TRBJ1-5, with D uncertain. V shed 7 bases and J shed 4 bases, with 11 bases lying between them. CDR3 length: 13 residues. Germline CDR1 is SNHLY and CDR2 is FYNNEI.

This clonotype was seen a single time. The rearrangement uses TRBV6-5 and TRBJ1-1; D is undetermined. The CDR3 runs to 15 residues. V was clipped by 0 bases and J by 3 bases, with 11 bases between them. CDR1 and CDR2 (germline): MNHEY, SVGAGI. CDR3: CASSYSRNWHTEAFF. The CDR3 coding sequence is TGTGCCAGCAGTTACTCACGGAATTGGCACACTGAAGCTTTCTTT.

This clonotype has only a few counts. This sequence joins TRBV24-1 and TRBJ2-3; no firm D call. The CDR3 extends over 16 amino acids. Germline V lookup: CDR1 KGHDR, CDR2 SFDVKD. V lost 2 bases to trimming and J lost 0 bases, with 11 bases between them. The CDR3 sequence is CATSDSRYASTDTQYF. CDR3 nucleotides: TGTGCCACCAGTGATTCCCGTTATGCTAGCACAGATACGCAGTATTTT.

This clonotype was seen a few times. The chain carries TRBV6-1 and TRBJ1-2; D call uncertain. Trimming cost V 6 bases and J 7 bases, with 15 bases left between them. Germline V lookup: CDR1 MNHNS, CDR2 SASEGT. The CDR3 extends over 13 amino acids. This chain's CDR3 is CASSATGVIGYTF. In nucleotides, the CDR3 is TGTGCCAGCAGCGCTACCGGGGTCATTGGCTACACCTTC.

CDR3 DNA sequence: TGTGCCAGCAGTGTTGAAGAAAGCACAGATACGCAGTATTTT. Amino acids: CASSVEESTDTQYF. The V call is TRBV6-4, the J call TRBJ2-3; unclear D gene. Germline lookup yields CDR1 MRHNA and CDR2 SNTAGT. The CDR3 length is 14 residues. Trimming stripped 4 bases from V and 0 bases from J, with 8 bases between.

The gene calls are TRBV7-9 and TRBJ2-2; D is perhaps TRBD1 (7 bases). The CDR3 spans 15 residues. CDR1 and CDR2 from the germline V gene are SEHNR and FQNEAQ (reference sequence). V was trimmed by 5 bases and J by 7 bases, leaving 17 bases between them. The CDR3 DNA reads TGTGCCAGCAGCCCCGGGAGCGGACAGGTCGGGGAGCTGTTTTTT. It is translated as CASSPGSGQVGELFF.

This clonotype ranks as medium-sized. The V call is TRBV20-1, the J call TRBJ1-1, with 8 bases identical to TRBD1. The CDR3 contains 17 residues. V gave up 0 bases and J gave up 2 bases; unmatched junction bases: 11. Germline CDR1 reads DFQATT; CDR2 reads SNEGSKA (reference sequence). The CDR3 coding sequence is TGCAGTGCTAGAGATCCGTACAGGGGGAGTATAAACACTGAAGCTTTCTTT. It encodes CSARDPYRGSINTEAFF.

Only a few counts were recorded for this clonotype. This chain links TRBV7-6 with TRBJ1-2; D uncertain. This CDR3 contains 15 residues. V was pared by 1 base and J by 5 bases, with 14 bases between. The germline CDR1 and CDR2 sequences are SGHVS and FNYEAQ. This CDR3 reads CASSLGRDGGYGYTF. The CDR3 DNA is TGTGCCAGCAGCTTAGGAAGGGATGGAGGGTATGGCTACACCTTC.

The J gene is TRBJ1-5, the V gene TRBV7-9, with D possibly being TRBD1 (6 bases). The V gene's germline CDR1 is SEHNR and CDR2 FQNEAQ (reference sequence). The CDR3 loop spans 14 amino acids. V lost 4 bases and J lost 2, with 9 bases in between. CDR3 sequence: CASSSQGGNQPQHF. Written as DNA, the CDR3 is TGTGCCAGCAGCTCACAGGGTGGCAATCAGCCCCAGCATTTT.

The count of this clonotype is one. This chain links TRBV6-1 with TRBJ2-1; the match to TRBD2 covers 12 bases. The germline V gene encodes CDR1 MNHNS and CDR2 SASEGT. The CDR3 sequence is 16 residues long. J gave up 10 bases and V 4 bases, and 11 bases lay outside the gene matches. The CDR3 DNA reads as TGTGCCAGCAGTGGCAGGGAGACTAGCGGGAGCTACGAGCAGTTCTTC. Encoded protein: CASSGRETSGSYEQFF.

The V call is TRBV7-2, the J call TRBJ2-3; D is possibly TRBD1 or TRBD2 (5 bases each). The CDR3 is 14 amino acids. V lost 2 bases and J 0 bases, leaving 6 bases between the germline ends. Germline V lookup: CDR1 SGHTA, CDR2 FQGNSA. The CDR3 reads CASSLRGSTDTQYF. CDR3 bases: TGTGCCAGCAGCTTACGGGGCAGCACAGATACGCAGTATTTT.

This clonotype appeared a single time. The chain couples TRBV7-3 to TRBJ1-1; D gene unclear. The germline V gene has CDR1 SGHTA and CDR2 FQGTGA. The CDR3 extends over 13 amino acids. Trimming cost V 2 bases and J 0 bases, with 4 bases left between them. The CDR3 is CASSLVLNTEAFF. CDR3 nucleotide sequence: TGTGCCAGCAGCTTAGTCCTGAACACTGAAGCTTTCTTT.

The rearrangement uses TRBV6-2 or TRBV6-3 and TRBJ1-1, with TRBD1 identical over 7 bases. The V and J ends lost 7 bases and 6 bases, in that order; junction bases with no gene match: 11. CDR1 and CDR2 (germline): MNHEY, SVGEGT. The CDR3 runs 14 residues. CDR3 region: CASTRIAGGSEAFF. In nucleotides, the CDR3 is TGTGCCAGCACCCGAATCGCAGGGGGTTCTGAAGCTTTCTTT.